This entry features one T cell receptor (beta chain) sequence. The sample belongs to a study of blood T cell repertoires in COVID-19. The assay was immunoSEQ multiplex PCR, and TCRdb's table has in-frame clones only and misses some. The sample includes about 280,000 clones, roughly 85% of them seen just once. V lost 3 bases and J lost 8, with 10 bases in between. This CDR3 is 11 amino acids long. CDR1 is DFQATT and CDR2 is SNEGSKA in the germline V gene (reference sequence). Sequencing input: peripheral blood. The chain carries TRBV20-1 and TRBJ1-1, with D hard to call. This TCR was recovered from a human donor in a cohort sampled during active COVID-19. For the CDR3, the DNA is TGCAGTGCTAGTTTGATAGCAGAAGCTTTCTTT. It specifies CSASLIAEAFF.